A selection of T cell receptor beta chains follows, all from one sample in a study of response to subunit inactivated influenza vaccine. TCRdb recomputed calls from the RT-PCR reads with MiXCR, one row per CDR3 protein. The data contain about 700,000 distinct CDR3 sequences, approximately 15% of them singletons. The source material was PBMCs from blood, sampled around 15 days before vaccination. These receptors came from a man between 45 and 60 years old who received an inactivated influenza vaccine. CDR3s include the opening cysteine and the closing phenylalanine or tryptophan. A D gene is named only where the DNA matches it firmly. Some rows mark clone size as missing; the rest say once, few, many or name a class of expanded clone.

j_gene,abundance,d_gene,len,v_gene,CDR3aa,CDR3nt
TRBJ2-2,-,-,16,TRBV4-2,CASSQTTGESGEGLFF,TGTGCCAGCAGCCAAACGACAGGGGAAAGCGGGGAAGGGCTGTTTTTT
TRBJ2-2,few,-,16,TRBV6-1,CASSEEGQTNTGELFF,TGTGCCAGCAGTGAGGAGGGACAAACGAACACCGGGGAGCTGTTTTTT
TRBJ2-7,few,-,14,TRBV4-1,CASSQVGRTYEQYF,TGCGCCAGCAGCCAAGTGGGCCGAACCTACGAGCAGTACTTC
TRBJ1-4,-,-,16,TRBV28,CASSLGVGSPREKLFF,TGTGCCAGCAGTTTGGGGGTTGGGTCCCCTAGGGAAAAACTGTTTTTT
TRBJ2-3,many,-,16,TRBV7-9,CASSFDIGTSTDTQYF,TGTGCCAGCAGCTTCGATATTGGGACTAGCACAGATACGCAGTATTTT
TRBJ2-5,-,-,14,TRBV20-1,CSARGTQHWETQYF,TGCAGTGCTAGGGGGACCCAACATTGGGAGACCCAGTACTTC
TRBJ2-1,-,TRBD2,15,TRBV30,CAWSVGLAGIDEQFF,TGTGCCTGGAGTGTGGGGCTAGCGGGAATTGATGAGCAGTTCTTC
TRBJ2-5,many,-,15,TRBV7-8,CASSSQGQLVGTQYF,TGTGCCAGCAGCTCCCAGGGACAACTAGTCGGGACCCAGTACTTC
TRBJ1-1,few,TRBD1,18,TRBV6-2/TRBV6-3,CASSHKENQDRAKAEAFF,TGTGCCAGCAGCCACAAAGAAAACCAGGACAGGGCGAAGGCTGAAGCTTTCTTT
TRBJ2-5,-,-,13,TRBV6-1,CASSPARQETQYF,TGTGCCAGCAGCCCGGCACGACAAGAGACCCAGTACTTC
TRBJ2-2,many,TRBD1,13,TRBV5-1,CASSRTGGGELFF,TGCGCCAGCAGCCGGACAGGAGGAGGGGAGCTGTTTTTT
TRBJ1-4,-,-,15,TRBV3-1,CASSPARATNEKLFF,TGTGCCAGCAGCCCCGCGCGGGCAACTAATGAAAAACTGTTTTTT
TRBJ2-2,few,TRBD1,15,TRBV29-1,CSVREPGQGTGELFF,TGCAGCGTTAGAGAACCGGGACAGGGGACCGGGGAGCTGTTTTTT
TRBJ2-5,few,TRBD1,16,TRBV12-3/TRBV12-4,CASSETTDRGQETQYF,TGTGCCAGCAGTGAAACAACCGACAGGGGGCAAGAGACCCAGTACTTC
TRBJ2-3,-,TRBD2,15,TRBV7-8,CASSFPGGSTDTQYF,TGTGCCAGCAGCTTTCCGGGGGGGAGCACAGATACGCAGTATTTT
TRBJ2-7,few,-,14,TRBV27,CASSFFGSPYEQYF,TGTGCCAGCAGTTTTTTCGGGAGCCCATACGAGCAGTACTTC
TRBJ1-2,few,-,15,TRBV5-1,CASSLGTGRKDVYTF,TGCGCCAGCAGCTTGGGGACGGGGCGCAAGGATGTGTACACCTTC
TRBJ2-6,few,-,17,TRBV27,CASSFLAPRDGANVLTF,TGTGCCAGCAGTTTTTTGGCCCCTAGGGATGGGGCCAACGTCCTGACTTTC
TRBJ1-2,many,-,11,TRBV20-1,CSAPVGGGYTF,TGCAGTGCTCCTGTGGGCGGCGGCTACACCTTC
TRBJ2-1,few,-,14,TRBV5-1,CASSIPTSYNEQFF,TGCGCCAGCAGCATCCCGACAAGCTACAATGAGCAGTTCTTC
TRBJ1-1,-,-,13,TRBV9,CASSVAQNTEAFF,TGTGCCAGCAGCGTAGCCCAGAACACTGAAGCTTTCTTT
TRBJ2-1,few,TRBD2,18,TRBV6-1,CAISEAGGLPIIYNEQFF,TGTGCCATCAGTGAAGCGGGGGGACTTCCCATCATTTACAATGAGCAGTTCTTC